Below, 21 T cell receptor beta chains from the same sample are listed, as sequenced in a study of blood T cell repertoires in COVID-19. Sequencing used immunoSEQ multiplex PCR; TCRdb keeps in-frame clones, though not all of them. The sample has 60,000 to 70,000 clones, approximately 90% seen once; the top ten hold 7.3%. The sample was peripheral blood. These TCRs come from a human donor in a cohort sampled during active COVID-19.

V gene TRBV15 combines with J gene TRBJ1-6, with unresolved D. The germline V and J ends were trimmed by 6 bases and 3 bases, with 6 bases remaining between them. This CDR3 has 13 amino acids. Germline loops: CDR1 LNHNV, CDR2 YYDKDF (reference sequence). The DNA of the CDR3 is TGTGCCACCAGGGGAGACTATAATTCACCCCTCCACTTT. Encoded protein: CATRGDYNSPLHF.

This chain joins TRBV9 and TRBJ1-2; a weak D match, TRBD1 (6 bases). Germline CDR1 is SGDLS and CDR2 is YYNGEE. V was cut by 5 bases and J by 8 bases, with 10 bases left in between. The CDR3 spans 11 residues. The CDR3 loop is CASRGGNGYTF. In DNA form, the CDR3 reads TGTGCCAGCAGAGGGGGTAACGGCTACACCTTC. The full variable domain, its missing parts supplied by reference TRBV9 and TRBJ1-2, is DSGVTQTPKHLITATGQRVTLRCSPRSGDLSVYWYQQSLDQGLQFLIQYYNGEERAKGNILERFSAQQFPDLHSELNLSSLELGDSALYFCASRGGNGYTFGSGTRLTVV.

The chain recombines TRBV5-6 with TRBJ1-5; D perhaps matches TRBD1 (6 bases). The V end was cut by 0 bases, the J end by 7 bases, with 11 bases between. This CDR3 has 14 residues. CDR1 SGHDT and CDR2 YYEEEE come from the germline V gene. CDR3 loop: CASSLEGGFQPQHF. CDR3 DNA sequence: TGTGCCAGCAGCTTGGAAGGGGGATTCCAGCCCCAGCATTTT.

This clone has only one observation. The chain links TRBV5-8 to TRBJ1-4; 7 nucleotides align to TRBD1. Germline CDR1 reads SGHTS; CDR2 reads YDEGEE. This CDR3 comprises 18 residues. J gave up 5 bases and V 3 bases, and 16 bases lay outside the gene matches. The CDR3 sequence is CASSSKPGQPIKNEKLFF. The CDR3 DNA reads TGTGCCAGCAGCTCAAAACCGGGACAGCCGATAAAGAATGAAAAACTGTTTTTT.

The chain combines TRBV5-1 with TRBJ1-1, with D possibly matching TRBD1 (5 bases). Germline values: CDR1 SGHRS, CDR2 YFSETQ. CDR3 length: 15 amino acids. V was clipped by 2 bases and J by 1 base, with 12 bases between them. The DNA of the CDR3 is TGCGCCAGCAGCTTAACAGGACCGGGGAACACTGAAGCTTTCTTT. As protein: CASSLTGPGNTEAFF.

This rearrangement joins TRBV29-1 to TRBJ2-2; 7 positions agree with TRBD1. The V gene end was trimmed by 4 bases and the J gene end by 4 bases; junction bases not matched to a gene: 9. Per germline, CDR1 SQVTM and CDR2 ANQGSEA. The CDR3 sequence is 15 residues long. The CDR3, as DNA: TGCAGCGTTGCCCTGGACAGGCACTTCACCGGGGAGCTGTTTTTT. It translates to CSVALDRHFTGELFF.

The chain employs TRBV27 and TRBJ1-1, with D perhaps TRBD1 (5 bases). V was clipped by 8 bases and J by 1 base, with 14 bases between them. The CDR3 length is 14 residues. The germline V gene has CDR1 MNHEY and CDR2 SMNVEV (reference sequence). The CDR3 region is CASLESGGNTEAFF. Here the CDR3 DNA reads TGTGCCAGCCTAGAATCGGGGGGGAACACTGAAGCTTTCTTT.

This chain links TRBV30 with TRBJ1-2, with D perhaps matching TRBD1 (5 bases). The CDR3 covers 16 residues. Trimming pared 3 bases from V and 0 bases from J, leaving 17 bases between. Germline CDR1 and CDR2: GTSNPN and SVGIG (reference sequence). This CDR3 reads CAWRGAFWGSNYGYTF. Here the CDR3 DNA reads TGTGCCTGGAGAGGGGCCTTTTGGGGATCTAACTATGGCTACACCTTC.

The J gene is TRBJ1-6, the V gene TRBV19; TRBD1 might be the D (5 bases). There are 16 residues in the CDR3. The germline V and J ends were trimmed by 6 bases and 5 bases, with 17 bases remaining between them. CDR1 LNHDA and CDR2 SQIVND come from the germline V gene (reference sequence). CDR3 region: CASREGQGPNNSPLHF. CDR3 DNA sequence: TGTGCCAGTAGGGAGGGTCAGGGACCAAATAATTCACCCCTCCACTTT.

This chain uses TRBV18 with TRBJ2-5, with D possibly TRBD1 on 5 matching bases. This CDR3 comprises 13 residues. The germline V gene has CDR1 KGHSH and CDR2 LQKENI. Trimming removed 3 bases from V and 2 bases from J, with 7 bases in between. This CDR3 reads CASSPGLQETQYF. The CDR3, as DNA: TGTGCCAGCTCACCGGGGCTACAAGAGACCCAGTACTTC.

The CDR3 reads CASSHGGGGNQPQHF. The CDR3 coding sequence is TGTGCCAGCAGCCATGGCGGGGGTGGCAATCAGCCCCAGCATTTT. The gene calls are TRBV14 and TRBJ1-5, with D possibly being TRBD1 (5 bases). CDR3 length: 15 amino acids. In germline, CDR1 is SGHDN, CDR2 FVKESK. V lost 3 bases and J 2 bases, leaving 11 bases between the germline ends.

V gene TRBV5-5 combines with J gene TRBJ1-2; D ambiguous. V was cut by 2 bases and J by 5 bases, with 7 bases left in between. There are 12 residues in the CDR3. CDR1 is SGHKS and CDR2 is YYEKEE in the germline V gene (reference sequence). CDR3 region: CASSLLYYGYTF. CDR3 nucleotides: TGTGCCAGCAGCTTACTGTATTATGGCTACACCTTC.

The rearrangement joins TRBV9 to TRBJ1-3; no clear D. The CDR3 is made up of 18 amino acids. Looked up from germline, CDR1 is SGDLS and CDR2 is YYNGEE. V lost 0 bases to trimming and J lost 2 bases, with 18 bases between them. The CDR3 nucleotides are TGTGCCAGCAGCGTAGGGAACAGACCCATTGGCGCTGGAAACACCATATATTTT. It is translated as CASSVGNRPIGAGNTIYF.

The J gene is TRBJ2-1, the V gene TRBV19; D remains ambiguous. Germline CDR1 LNHDA, CDR2 SQIVND (reference sequence). The CDR3 consists of 12 residues. The ends were cut back, 5 bases at V and 9 bases at J, with 11 bases in the middle. In DNA, the CDR3 is TGTGCCAGTAGTGCAATGGCTTCTGAGCAGTTCTTC. Amino acid sequence: CASSAMASEQFF.

The chain links TRBV18 to TRBJ1-3; D is perhaps TRBD1 (6 bases). The CDR3 consists of 16 residues. In germline, CDR1 is KGHSH, CDR2 LQKENI. Between the trimmed V and J ends, which lost 4 bases and 0 bases, there was a span of 13 bases. The CDR3 region is CASSLDDRTSGNTIYF. CDR3 in DNA: TGTGCCAGCTCACTAGATGACAGGACCTCTGGAAACACCATATATTTT.

V is TRBV20-1 and J is TRBJ2-1; 8 positions agree with TRBD2. V trimming: 1 base; J trimming: 10 bases; junction bases outside the gene matches: 0. CDR3 size: 11 residues. CDR1 and CDR2 (germline): DFQATT, SNEGSKA (reference sequence). The CDR3 region has the DNA TGCAGTGCTAGAGGCGGGGGGGAGCAGTTCTTC. As protein: CSARGGGEQFF.

The rearrangement links TRBV7-9 to TRBJ1-6; D is undetermined. CDR3 length: 14 residues. V was cut by 2 bases and J by 6 bases, with 8 bases left in between. Germline loops: CDR1 SEHNR, CDR2 FQNEAQ (reference sequence). CDR3 amino acids: CASSLFNINSPLHF. The CDR3 bases are TGTGCCAGCAGCTTATTTAACATTAATTCACCCCTCCACTTT.

The rearrangement joins TRBV7-3 to TRBJ1-2, with D perhaps TRBD1 (6 bases). This CDR3 is built from 15 residues. Trimming cost V 5 bases and J 10 bases, with 23 bases left between them. Germline assignment: CDR1 SGHTA and CDR2 FQGTGA. The CDR3, as DNA: TGTGCCAGCAGCCCTACGGGAGGGGGGGCTTCTATCTACACCTTC. Translating it yields CASSPTGGGASIYTF.

This clone was seen a single time. This chain joins TRBV28 and TRBJ2-5; D might be TRBD2 (6 bases). This CDR3 is built from 14 residues. Germline V gene lookup returns CDR1 MDHEN and CDR2 SYDVKM. Trimming removed 8 bases at V and 7 bases at J, with 20 bases between. DNA for the CDR3: TGTGCCAGCGTTAGTAGGTCGGGGGATCGGACCCAGTACTTC. Translating gives CASVSRSGDRTQYF.

V and J are TRBV20-1 and TRBJ2-3; D gene uncertain. Trimming removed 3 bases from V and 1 base from J, with 11 bases in between. The CDR3 has 14 amino acids. The V gene's germline CDR1 is DFQATT and CDR2 SNEGSKA (reference sequence). The CDR3 bases are TGCAGTGCTAGTCTCCGAACTGGCACAGATACGCAGTATTTT. Translated, it gives CSASLRTGTDTQYF.

This clone was picked up one time. In DNA, the CDR3 is TGTGCCAGCAGTCCTACGACAGGGACGATCAATCAGCCCCAGCATTTT. Protein product: CASSPTTGTINQPQHF. The V and J genes are TRBV5-8 and TRBJ1-5; 7 bases agree with TRBD1. Trimming cost V 5 bases and J 3 bases; bases outside gene matches: 11. The germline gives CDR1 SGHTS, CDR2 YDEGEE. This CDR3 is 16 amino acids long.